This entry features one T cell receptor beta chain sequence. Stated time point: inflamed ileum from the surgical specimen. The entry originates in a study of T cell repertoires in ileal Crohn's disease. Study in general: TCRB immunosequencing input was approximately 510 nanograms of biopsy DNA per sample.

The assay was immunoSEQ multiplex PCR, and TCRdb's table has in-frame clones only and misses some. The sample lists some 4,600 clones, around four fifths occurring once. Sequenced material: ileal tissue. The receptor was isolated from an adult with Crohn's disease.

The CDR3 DNA follows: TGCGCCAGCAGCCACCCCGGCCGGGGGGCCCAGTACTTC. Protein sequence: CASSHPGRGAQYF. The chain uses TRBV4-1 and TRBJ2-5; TRBD2 agrees at 7 bases. V lost 3 bases and J lost 9; bases outside the gene matches: 7. This CDR3 is built from 13 residues. Germline values: CDR1 MGHRA, CDR2 YSYEKL.